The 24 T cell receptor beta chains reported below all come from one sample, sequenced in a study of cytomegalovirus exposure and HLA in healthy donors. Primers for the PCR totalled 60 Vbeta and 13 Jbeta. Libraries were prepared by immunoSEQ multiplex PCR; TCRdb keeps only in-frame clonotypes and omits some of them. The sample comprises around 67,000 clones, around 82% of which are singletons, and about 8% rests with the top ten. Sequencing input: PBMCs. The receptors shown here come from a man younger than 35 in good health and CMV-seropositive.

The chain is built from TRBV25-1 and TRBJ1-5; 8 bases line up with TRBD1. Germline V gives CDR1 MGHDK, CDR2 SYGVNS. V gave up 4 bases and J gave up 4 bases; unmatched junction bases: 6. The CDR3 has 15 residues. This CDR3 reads CASSGLQGGNQPQHF. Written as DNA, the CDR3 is TGTGCCAGCAGTGGCCTACAGGGGGGAAATCAGCCCCAGCATTTT.

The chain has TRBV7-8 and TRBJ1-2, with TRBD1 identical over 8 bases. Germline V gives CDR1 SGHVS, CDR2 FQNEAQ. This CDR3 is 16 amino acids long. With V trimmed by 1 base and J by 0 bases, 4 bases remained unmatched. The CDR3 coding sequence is TGTGCCAGCAGCTTAGTAGGACAGGGTACTAACTATGGCTACACCTTC. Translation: CASSLVGQGTNYGYTF.

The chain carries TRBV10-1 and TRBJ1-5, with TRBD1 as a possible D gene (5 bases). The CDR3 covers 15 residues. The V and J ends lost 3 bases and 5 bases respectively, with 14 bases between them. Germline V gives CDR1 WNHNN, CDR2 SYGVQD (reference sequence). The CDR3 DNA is TGCGCCAGCAGTGACAGGGAAAAGGGGTATCAGCCCCAGCATTTT. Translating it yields CASSDREKGYQPQHF.

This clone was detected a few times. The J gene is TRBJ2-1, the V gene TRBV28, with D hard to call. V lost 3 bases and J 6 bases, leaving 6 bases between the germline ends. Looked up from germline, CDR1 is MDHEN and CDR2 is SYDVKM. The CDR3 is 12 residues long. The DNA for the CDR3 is TGTGCCAGCAGTTTCTCCGGCAATGAGCAGTTCTTC. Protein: CASSFSGNEQFF.

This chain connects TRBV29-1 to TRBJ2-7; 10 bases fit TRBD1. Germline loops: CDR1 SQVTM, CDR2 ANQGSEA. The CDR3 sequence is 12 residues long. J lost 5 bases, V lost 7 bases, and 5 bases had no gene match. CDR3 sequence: CSAETGGNEQYF. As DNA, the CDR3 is TGCAGCGCCGAGACAGGGGGCAACGAGCAGTACTTC.

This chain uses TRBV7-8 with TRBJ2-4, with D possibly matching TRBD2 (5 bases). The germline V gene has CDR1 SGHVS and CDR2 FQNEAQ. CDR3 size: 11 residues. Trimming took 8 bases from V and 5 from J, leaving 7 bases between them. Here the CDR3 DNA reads TGTGCCAGCGGAGGAGAAAACATTCAGTACTTC. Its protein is CASGGENIQYF.

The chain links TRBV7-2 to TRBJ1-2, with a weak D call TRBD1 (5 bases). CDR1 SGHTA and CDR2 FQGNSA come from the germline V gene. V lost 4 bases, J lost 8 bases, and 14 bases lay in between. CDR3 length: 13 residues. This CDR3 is CASSSRQQFGYTF. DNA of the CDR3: TGTGCCAGCAGCTCCCGACAGCAATTCGGCTACACCTTC.

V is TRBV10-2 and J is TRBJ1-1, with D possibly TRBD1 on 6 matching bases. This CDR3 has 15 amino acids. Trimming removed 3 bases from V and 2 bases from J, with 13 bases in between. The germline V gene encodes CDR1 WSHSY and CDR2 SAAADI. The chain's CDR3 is CASSDRGGLNTEAFF. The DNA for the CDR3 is TGCGCCAGCAGTGATCGGGGGGGCCTAAACACTGAAGCTTTCTTT.

The CDR3 sequence is CAWSGAGTGAADTQYF. Written as DNA, the CDR3 is TGTGCCTGGAGTGGGGCTGGAACAGGGGCGGCGGATACGCAGTATTTT. The rearrangement joins TRBV30 to TRBJ2-3, with TRBD1 matching over 7 bases. Germline-derived CDR1 and CDR2 are GTSNPN and SVGIG (reference sequence). The CDR3 is made up of 16 amino acids. V shed 1 base, J shed 6 bases, and the junction held 13 bases outside the gene matches.

The CDR3 loop reads CASSDSTSGSTDTQYF. The CDR3 DNA sequence: TGTGCCAGCAGTGACTCGACTAGCGGGAGCACAGATACGCAGTATTTT. This chain links TRBV6-4 with TRBJ2-3, with TRBD2 identical over 10 bases. CDR3 length: 16 residues. In germline, CDR1 is MRHNA, CDR2 SNTAGT. The V and J ends lost 0 bases and 0 bases, in that order; junction bases with no gene match: 0.

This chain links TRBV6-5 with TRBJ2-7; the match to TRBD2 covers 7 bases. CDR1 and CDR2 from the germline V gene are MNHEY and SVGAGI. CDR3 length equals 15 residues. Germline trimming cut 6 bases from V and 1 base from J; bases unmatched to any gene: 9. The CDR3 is CASSLGAGRSYEQYF. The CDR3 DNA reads TGTGCCAGCAGCTTAGGAGCCGGGAGGTCCTACGAGCAGTACTTC.

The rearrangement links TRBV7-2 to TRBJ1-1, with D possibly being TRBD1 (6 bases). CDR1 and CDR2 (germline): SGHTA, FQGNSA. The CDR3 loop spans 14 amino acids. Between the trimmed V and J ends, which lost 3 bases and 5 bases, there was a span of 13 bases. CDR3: CASSFAGVGTEAFF. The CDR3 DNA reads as TGTGCCAGCAGCTTTGCAGGGGTGGGGACTGAAGCTTTCTTT. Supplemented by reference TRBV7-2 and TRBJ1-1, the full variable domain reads GAGVSQSPSNKVTEKGKDVELRCDPISGHTALYWYRQSLGQGLEFLIYFQGNSAPDKSGLPSDRFSAERTGGSVSTLTIQRTQQEDSAVYLCASSFAGVGTEAFFGQGTRLTVV.

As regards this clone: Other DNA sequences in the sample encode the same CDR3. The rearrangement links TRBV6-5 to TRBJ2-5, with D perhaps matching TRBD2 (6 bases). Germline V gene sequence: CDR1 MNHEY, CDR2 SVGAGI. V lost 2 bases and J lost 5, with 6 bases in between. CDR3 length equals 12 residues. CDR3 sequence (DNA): TGTGCCAGCAGTTACGGGGGGGAGACCCAGTACTTC. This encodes CASSYGGETQYF.

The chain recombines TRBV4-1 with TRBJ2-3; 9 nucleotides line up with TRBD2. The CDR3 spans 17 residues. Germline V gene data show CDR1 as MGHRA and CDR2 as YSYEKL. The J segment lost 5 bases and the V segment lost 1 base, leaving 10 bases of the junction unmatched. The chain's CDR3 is CASSQGVSAGGEDTQYF. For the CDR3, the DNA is TGCGCCAGCAGCCAAGGGGTTTCAGCGGGAGGTGAAGATACGCAGTATTTT.

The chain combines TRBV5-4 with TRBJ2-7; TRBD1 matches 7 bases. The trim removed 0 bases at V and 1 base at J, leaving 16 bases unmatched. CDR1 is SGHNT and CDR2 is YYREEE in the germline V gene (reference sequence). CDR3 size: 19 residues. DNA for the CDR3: TGTGCCAGCAGCTTGGGATATAACGCGACAGGGACAAGATCCTACGAGCAGTACTTC. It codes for CASSLGYNATGTRSYEQYF. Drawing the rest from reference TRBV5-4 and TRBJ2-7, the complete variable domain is ETGVTQSPTHLIKTRGQQVTLRCSSQSGHNTVSWYQQALGQGPQFIFQYYREEENGRGNFPPRFSGLQFPNYSSELNVNALELDDSALYLCASSLGYNATGTRSYEQYFGPGTRLTVT.

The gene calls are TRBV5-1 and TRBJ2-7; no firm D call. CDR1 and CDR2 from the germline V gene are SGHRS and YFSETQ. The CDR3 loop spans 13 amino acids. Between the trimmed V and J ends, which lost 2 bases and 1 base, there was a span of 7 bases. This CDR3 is CASSFGLSYEQYF. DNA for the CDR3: TGCGCCAGCAGCTTTGGGCTGTCCTACGAGCAGTACTTC.

The CDR3 region is CASSFSGSSSGYTF. The CDR3 DNA is TGTGCCAGCAGCTTTAGTGGATCGTCTAGTGGCTACACCTTC. The chain is built from TRBV7-3 and TRBJ1-2, with unresolved D. This CDR3 region has 14 residues. With 3 bases removed from V and 7 bases from J, the gap between germline ends came to 15 bases. The germline V gene has CDR1 SGHTA and CDR2 FQGTGA.

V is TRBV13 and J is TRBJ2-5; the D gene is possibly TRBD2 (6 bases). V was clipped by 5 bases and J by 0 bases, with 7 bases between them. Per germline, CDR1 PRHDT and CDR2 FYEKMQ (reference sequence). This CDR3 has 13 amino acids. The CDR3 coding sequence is TGTGCCAGCAGCGCGGGGTACCAAGAGACCCAGTACTTC. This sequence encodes CASSAGYQETQYF.

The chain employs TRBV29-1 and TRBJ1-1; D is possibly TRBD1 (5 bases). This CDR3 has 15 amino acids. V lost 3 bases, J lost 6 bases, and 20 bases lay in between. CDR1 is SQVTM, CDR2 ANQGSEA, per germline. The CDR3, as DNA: TGCAGCGTTGATCTAGGGGCAGGGCAATGGGCTGAAGCTTTCTTT. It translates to CSVDLGAGQWAEAFF.

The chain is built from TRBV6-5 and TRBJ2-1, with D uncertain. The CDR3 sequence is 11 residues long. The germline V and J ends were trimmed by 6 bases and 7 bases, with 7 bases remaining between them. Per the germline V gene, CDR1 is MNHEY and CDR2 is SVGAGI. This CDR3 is CASSRLNEQFF. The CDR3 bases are TGTGCCAGCAGCCGGTTAAATGAGCAGTTCTTC.

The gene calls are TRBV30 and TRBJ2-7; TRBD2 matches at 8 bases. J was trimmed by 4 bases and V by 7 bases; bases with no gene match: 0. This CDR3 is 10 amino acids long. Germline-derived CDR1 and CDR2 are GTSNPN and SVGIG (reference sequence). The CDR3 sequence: CASGGYEQYF. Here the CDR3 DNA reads TGTGCCTCGGGGGGGTACGAGCAGTACTTC. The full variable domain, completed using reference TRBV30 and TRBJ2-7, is SQTIHQWPATLVQPVGSPLSLECTVEGTSNPNLYWYRQAAGRGLQLLFYSVGIGQISSEVPQNLSASRPQDRQFILSSKKLLLSDSGFYLCASGGYEQYFGPGTRLTVT.

The CDR3 sequence: CASSLTGETEAFF. Written as DNA, the CDR3 is TGTGCCAGCAGCTTGACGGGGGAGACTGAAGCTTTCTTT. The chain carries TRBV7-7 and TRBJ1-1; D possibly corresponds to TRBD1 (5 bases). This CDR3 spans 13 amino acids. Germline V lookup: CDR1 SSHAT, CDR2 FNYEAQ (reference sequence). Trimming cost V 3 bases and J 5 bases, with 10 bases left between them.

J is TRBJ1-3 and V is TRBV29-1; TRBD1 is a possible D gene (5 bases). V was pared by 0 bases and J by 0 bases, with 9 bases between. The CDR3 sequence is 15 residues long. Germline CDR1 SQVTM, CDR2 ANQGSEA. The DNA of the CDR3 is TGCAGCGTTGAAGACGGGGGACCCTCTGGAAACACCATATATTTT. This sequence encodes CSVEDGGPSGNTIYF.

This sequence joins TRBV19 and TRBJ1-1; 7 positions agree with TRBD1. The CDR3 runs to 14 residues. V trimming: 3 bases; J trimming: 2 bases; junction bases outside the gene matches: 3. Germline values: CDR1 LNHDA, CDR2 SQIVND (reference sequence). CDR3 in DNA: TGTGCCAGTAGTATGACAGGGAGAAACACTGAAGCTTTCTTT. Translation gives CASSMTGRNTEAFF.